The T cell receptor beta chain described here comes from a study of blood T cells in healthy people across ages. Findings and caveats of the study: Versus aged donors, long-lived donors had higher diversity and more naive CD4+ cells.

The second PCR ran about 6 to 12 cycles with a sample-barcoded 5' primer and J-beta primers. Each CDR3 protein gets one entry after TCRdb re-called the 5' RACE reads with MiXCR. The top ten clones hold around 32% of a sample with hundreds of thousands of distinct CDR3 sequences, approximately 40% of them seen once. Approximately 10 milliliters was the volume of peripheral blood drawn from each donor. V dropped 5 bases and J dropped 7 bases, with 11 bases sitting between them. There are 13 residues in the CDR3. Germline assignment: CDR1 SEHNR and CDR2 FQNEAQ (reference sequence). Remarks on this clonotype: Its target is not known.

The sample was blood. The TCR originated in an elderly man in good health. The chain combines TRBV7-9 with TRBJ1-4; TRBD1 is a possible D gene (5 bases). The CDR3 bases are TGTGCCAGCAGCCTCGGGGGGACTGAAAAACTGTTTTTT. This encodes CASSLGGTEKLFF. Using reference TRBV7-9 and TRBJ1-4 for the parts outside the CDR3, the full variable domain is DTGVSQNPRHKITKRGQNVTFRCDPISEHNRLYWYRQTLGQGPEFLTYFQNEAQLEKSRLLSDRFSAERPKGSFSTLEIQRTEQGDSAMYLCASSLGGTEKLFFGSGTQLSVL.